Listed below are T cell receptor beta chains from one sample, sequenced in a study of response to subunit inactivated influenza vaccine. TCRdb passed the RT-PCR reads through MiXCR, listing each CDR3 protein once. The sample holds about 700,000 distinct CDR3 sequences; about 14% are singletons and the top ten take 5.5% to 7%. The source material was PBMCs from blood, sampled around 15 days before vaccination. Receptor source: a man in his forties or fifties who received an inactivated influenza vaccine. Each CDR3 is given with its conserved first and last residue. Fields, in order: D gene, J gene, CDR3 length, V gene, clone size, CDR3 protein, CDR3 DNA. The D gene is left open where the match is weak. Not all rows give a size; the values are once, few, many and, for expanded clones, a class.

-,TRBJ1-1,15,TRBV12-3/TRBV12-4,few,CASRGPPRLNTEAFF,TGTGCCAGCAGGGGCCCCCCCCGTCTCAACACTGAAGCTTTCTTT
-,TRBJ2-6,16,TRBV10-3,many,CAIMSRGASGANVLTF,TGTGCCATCATGAGCAGGGGTGCCTCTGGGGCCAACGTCCTGACTTTC
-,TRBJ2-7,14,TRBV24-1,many,CATSDPGQGYEQYF,TGTGCCACCAGTGATCCCGGCCAGGGCTACGAGCAGTACTTC
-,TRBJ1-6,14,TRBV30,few,CAWSVLGPGSPLHF,TGTGCCTGGAGTGTACTAGGCCCAGGGTCACCCCTCCACTTT
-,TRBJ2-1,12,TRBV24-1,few,CATSERGAEQFF,TGTGCCACCAGTGAAAGGGGGGCTGAGCAGTTCTTC
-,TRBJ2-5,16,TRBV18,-,CASSPPGRSRTRTQYF,TGTGCCAGCTCACCACCGGGCCGCTCCCGTACCCGGACCCAGTACTTC
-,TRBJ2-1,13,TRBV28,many,CASCPPGYNEQFF,TGTGCCAGCTGCCCTCCAGGGTACAATGAGCAGTTCTTC
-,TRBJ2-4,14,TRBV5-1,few,CASSSVGDKNIQYF,TGCGCCAGCAGCTCCGTGGGGGACAAAAACATTCAGTACTTC
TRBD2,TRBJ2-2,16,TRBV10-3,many,CAIRPGLAGATGELFF,TGTGCCATCAGACCGGGACTAGCGGGGGCCACCGGGGAGCTGTTTTTT
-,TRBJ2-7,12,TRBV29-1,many,CSVARGGYEQYF,TGCAGCGTTGCCAGGGGAGGCTACGAGCAGTACTTC
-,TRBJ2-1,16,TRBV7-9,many,CASSHRAISSYNEQFF,TGTGCCAGCAGCCACAGAGCTATCAGCTCCTACAATGAGCAGTTCTTC
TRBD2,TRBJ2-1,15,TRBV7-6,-,CASSPGTSGKAEQFF,TGTGCCAGCAGCCCCGGGACTAGCGGGAAGGCTGAGCAGTTCTTC
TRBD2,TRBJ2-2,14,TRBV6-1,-,CASSLGRYTGELFF,TGTGCCAGCAGTCTCGGGAGGTACACCGGGGAGCTGTTTTTT
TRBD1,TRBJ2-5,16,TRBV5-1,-,CASSQSRGYVGETQYF,TGCGCCAGCAGCCAGAGCAGGGGGTACGTGGGGGAGACCCAGTACTTC
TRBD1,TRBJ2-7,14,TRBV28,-,CASTWGRGSYEQYF,TGTGCCAGCACCTGGGGCAGGGGGTCCTACGAGCAGTACTTC
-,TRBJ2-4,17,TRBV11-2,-,CASSLDAGMVAKNIQYF,TGTGCCAGCAGCTTAGATGCAGGGATGGTTGCCAAAAACATTCAGTACTTC
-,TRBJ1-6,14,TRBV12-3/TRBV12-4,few,CASRPQENNSPLHF,TGTGCCAGCAGGCCACAGGAGAATAATTCACCCCTCCACTTT
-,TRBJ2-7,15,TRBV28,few,CASSLGLRGSYEQYF,TGTGCCAGCAGTCTCGGTCTTAGAGGCTCCTACGAGCAGTACTTC
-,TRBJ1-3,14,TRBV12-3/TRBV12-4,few,CASSFFQPGNTIYF,TGTGCCAGCAGTTTTTTCCAGCCTGGAAACACCATATATTTT
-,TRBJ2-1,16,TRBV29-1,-,CSVEDLRETSYNEQFF,TGCAGCGTTGAAGACTTGCGTGAGACCTCCTACAATGAGCAGTTCTTC
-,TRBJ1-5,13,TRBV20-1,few,CSAMPRVGQPQHF,TGCAGTGCTATGCCCAGGGTGGGTCAGCCCCAGCATTTT
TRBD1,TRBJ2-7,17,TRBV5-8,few,CASSLRQGPTFSYEQYF,TGTGCCAGCAGCTTGAGACAGGGTCCTACTTTCTCCTACGAGCAGTACTTC
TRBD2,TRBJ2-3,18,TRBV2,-,CASSSPGLADSSTDTQYF,TGTGCCAGCAGTTCCCCGGGACTAGCGGATTCTAGCACAGATACGCAGTATTTT
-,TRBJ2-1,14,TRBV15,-,CATSPDQGYNEQFF,TGTGCCACCAGCCCGGACCAGGGGTACAATGAGCAGTTCTTC
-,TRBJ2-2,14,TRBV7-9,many,CANLMTGSTGELFF,TGTGCCAACCTAATGACAGGTTCCACCGGGGAGCTGTTTTTT
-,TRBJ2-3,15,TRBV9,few,CASSVVGGMTDTQYF,TGTGCCAGCAGCGTAGTCGGCGGGATGACAGATACGCAGTATTTT
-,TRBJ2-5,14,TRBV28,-,CASSLTDIQETQYF,TGTGCCAGCAGTTTAACCGACATTCAAGAGACCCAGTACTTC
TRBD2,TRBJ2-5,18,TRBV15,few,CATSRGIQASGSKETQYF,TGTGCCACCAGCAGGGGCATACAGGCTAGCGGGTCTAAAGAGACCCAGTACTTC
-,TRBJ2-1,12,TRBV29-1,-,CSGHGGNNEQFF,TGCAGTGGGCATGGGGGCAACAATGAGCAGTTCTTC
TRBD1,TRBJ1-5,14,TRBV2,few,CASSQGAASQPQHF,TGTGCCAGCAGTCAGGGGGCAGCGTCTCAGCCCCAGCATTTT
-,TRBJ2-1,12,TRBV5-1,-,CASSSDHNEQFF,TGCGCCAGCAGCTCTGACCACAATGAGCAGTTCTTC
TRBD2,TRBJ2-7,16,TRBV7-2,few,CASSLSSGGPSYEQYF,TGTGCCAGCAGCTTATCTAGCGGGGGGCCGTCCTACGAGCAGTACTTC
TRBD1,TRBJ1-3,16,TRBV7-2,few,CASSSMGTGAGNTIYF,TGTGCCAGCAGTTCAATGGGGACAGGGGCTGGAAACACCATATATTTT
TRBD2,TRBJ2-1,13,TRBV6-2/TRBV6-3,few,CASSVTSGGLQFF,TGTGCCAGCAGTGTTACTAGCGGGGGACTTCAGTTCTTC
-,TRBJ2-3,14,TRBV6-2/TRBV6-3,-,CASSFSLTSRAQYF,TGTGCCAGCAGTTTCTCCCTTACTAGTAGAGCGCAGTATTTT
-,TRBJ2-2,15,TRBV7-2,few,CASSLSGWNTGELFF,TGTGCCAGCAGCTTATCGGGCTGGAACACCGGGGAGCTGTTTTTT
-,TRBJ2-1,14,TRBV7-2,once,CASSLSGFHNEQFF,TGTGCCAGCAGCTTAAGTGGATTTCACAATGAGCAGTTCTTC
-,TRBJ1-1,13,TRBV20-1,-,CSVSNHLNTEAFF,TGCAGTGTTTCCAATCACCTGAACACTGAAGCTTTCTTT
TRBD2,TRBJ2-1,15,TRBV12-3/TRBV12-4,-,CASSRARGGYNEQFF,TGTGCCAGCAGTAGGGCCCGCGGGGGGTACAATGAGCAGTTCTTC
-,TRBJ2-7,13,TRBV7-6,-,CASSPRTPYEQYF,TGTGCCAGCAGCCCTAGGACACCCTACGAGCAGTACTTC
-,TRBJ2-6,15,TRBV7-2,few,CASSSQVSGANVLTF,TGTGCCAGCAGCTCCCAGGTCTCTGGGGCCAACGTCCTGACTTTC
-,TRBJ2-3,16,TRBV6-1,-,CASSEATELFTDTQYF,TGTGCCAGCAGTGAAGCCACGGAGCTTTTCACAGATACGCAGTATTTT
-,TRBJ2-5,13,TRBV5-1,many,CASSYGAGETQYF,TGCGCCAGCAGCTACGGGGCTGGAGAGACCCAGTACTTC
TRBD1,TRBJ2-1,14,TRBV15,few,CATRDDRGGNEQFF,TGTGCCACCAGAGACGACAGGGGGGGGAATGAGCAGTTCTTC
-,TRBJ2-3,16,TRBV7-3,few,CASSLTVDSSTDTQYF,TGTGCCAGCAGCTTAACGGTGGACTCTAGCACAGATACGCAGTATTTT
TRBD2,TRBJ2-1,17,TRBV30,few,CAWSPRRGLDRYNEQFF,TGTGCCTGGAGTCCTCGTCGCGGACTAGACAGATACAATGAGCAGTTCTTC
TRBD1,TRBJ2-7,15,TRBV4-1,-,CASSQDPGQSYEQYF,TGCGCCAGCAGCCAAGACCCGGGACAGTCCTACGAGCAGTACTTC
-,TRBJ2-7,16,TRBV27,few,CASSFSRNGAAYEQYF,TGTGCCAGCAGTTTTTCCCGGAATGGAGCAGCCTACGAGCAGTACTTC
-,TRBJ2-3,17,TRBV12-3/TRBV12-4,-,CASSPDHLVGSTDTQYF,TGTGCCAGCAGCCCCGATCACCTCGTAGGGAGCACAGATACGCAGTATTTT
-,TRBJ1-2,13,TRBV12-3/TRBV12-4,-,CASRRTANYGYTF,TGTGCCAGCAGGCGTACAGCTAACTATGGCTACACCTTC
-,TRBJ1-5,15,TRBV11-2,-,CASSLSDGPNQPQHF,TGTGCCAGCAGCTTATCGGATGGACCCAATCAGCCCCAGCATTTT
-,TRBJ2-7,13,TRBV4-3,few,CASSQELADEQYF,TGCGCCAGCAGCCAAGAGCTAGCTGACGAGCAGTACTTC
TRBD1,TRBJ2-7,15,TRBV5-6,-,CASSPSPGTGSEQYF,TGTGCCAGCAGCCCCTCCCCTGGGACAGGGTCCGAGCAGTACTTC
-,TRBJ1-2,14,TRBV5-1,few,CASSLDPGRISYTF,TGCGCCAGCAGCTTGGATCCAGGGCGGATAAGCTACACCTTC
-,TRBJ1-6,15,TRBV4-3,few,CASSQAKAGNSPLHF,TGCGCCAGCAGCCAGGCAAAAGCAGGGAATTCACCCCTCCACTTT
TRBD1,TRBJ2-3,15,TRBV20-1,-,CSARPGTGSTDTQYF,TGCAGTGCTAGACCCGGGACAGGGAGCACAGATACGCAGTATTTT
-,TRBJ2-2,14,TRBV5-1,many,CASSERTHTGELFF,TGCGCCAGCAGTGAGCGGACCCACACCGGGGAGCTGTTTTTT
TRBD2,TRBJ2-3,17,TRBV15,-,CATSRDLAGGGTDTQYF,TGTGCCACCAGCAGAGATCTAGCGGGAGGCGGAACAGATACGCAGTATTTT
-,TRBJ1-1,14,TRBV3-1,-,CASSQALTNTEAFF,TGTGCCAGCAGCCAAGCCCTGACGAACACTGAAGCTTTCTTT
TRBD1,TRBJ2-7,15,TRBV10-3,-,CAISESMTGVGEQYF,TGTGCCATCAGTGAGTCGATGACAGGGGTTGGCGAGCAGTACTTC